This passage covers 26 T cell receptor beta chains from one sample sequenced in a study of shared clonotypes between healthy human individuals. TCRdb's table, derived via immunoSEQ multiplex PCR, lists solely in-frame clones and lacks some. The table has over a million clones, about 75% seen once. The sequencing input was memory CD4+ T cells sorted from blood. Specified subset: CD45RA-negative fraction. The receptor set was obtained from a man between 18 and 29 years old in good health.

The chain uses TRBV2 and TRBJ2-1; possibly TRBD1 or TRBD2 for D (6 bases each). V lost 2 bases, J lost 7 bases, and 21 bases lay in between. The CDR3 has 17 residues. Germline V lookup: CDR1 SNHLY, CDR2 FYNNEI. CDR3 sequence (DNA): TGTGCCAGCAGTGAAAGGCTCGGGGGCTTCGGTAGGAATGAGCAGTTCTTC. It specifies CASSERLGGFGRNEQFF. The variable domain in full, with the rest retrieved from reference TRBV2 and TRBJ2-1, is EPEVTQTPSHQVTQMGQEVILRCVPISNHLYFYWYRQILGQKVEFLVSFYNNEISEKSEIFDDQFSVERPDGSNFTLKIRSTKLEDSAMYFCASSERLGGFGRNEQFFGPGTRLTVL.

This clone was seen just once. The V gene is TRBV18, the J gene TRBJ1-2; perhaps TRBD1 as D (6 bases). Per the germline V gene, CDR1 is KGHSH and CDR2 is LQKENI. CDR3 size: 12 residues. The V gene lost 3 bases and the J gene lost 7 bases, with 9 bases spanning the gap. In nucleotides, the CDR3 is TGTGCCAGCTCACCCGGAGGGGGTGGCTACACCTTC. Amino acids: CASSPGGGGYTF.

The rearrangement joins TRBV11-2 to TRBJ1-1; D unresolved. This CDR3 has 14 residues. Germline V CDR1 and CDR2: SGHAT, FQNNGV. Trimming shortened V by 4 bases and J by 6 bases, and 15 bases separated the two germline ends. CDR3 in amino acids: CASSSVPSRAEAFF. CDR3 nucleotides: TGTGCCAGCAGCTCCGTACCGTCGAGGGCTGAAGCTTTCTTT.

This clone was counted many times. The chain combines TRBV7-2 with TRBJ2-3; TRBD2 might be the D (5 bases). Trimming shortened V by 4 bases and J by 5 bases, and 10 bases separated the two germline ends. The CDR3 has 13 amino acids. The V gene's germline CDR1 is SGHTA and CDR2 FQGNSA. CDR3 sequence: CASSWVEGDTQYF. The CDR3 nucleotides are TGTGCCAGCAGCTGGGTAGAGGGAGATACGCAGTATTTT.

This chain joins TRBV5-6 and TRBJ2-7, with D perhaps matching TRBD1 (5 bases). Trimming removed 4 bases at V and 7 bases at J, with 21 bases between. From germline, CDR1 is SGHDT and CDR2 YYEEEE. The CDR3 is 15 residues long. The chain's CDR3 is CASSPLDRVKEEQYF. CDR3 in DNA: TGTGCCAGCAGCCCTCTTGACAGAGTTAAGGAGGAGCAGTACTTC.

The chain links TRBV5-8 to TRBJ1-1, with D possibly matching TRBD1 (6 bases). Germline assignment: CDR1 SGHTS and CDR2 YDEGEE. Trimming removed 3 bases at V and 4 bases at J, with 13 bases between. CDR3 length equals 14 residues. The CDR3 DNA reads TGTGCCAGCAGCTCGCAGGGGAAAGGCACTGAAGCTTTCTTT. Encoded protein: CASSSQGKGTEAFF.

The chain combines TRBV7-8 with TRBJ2-2; D perhaps matches TRBD1 (6 bases). This CDR3 region has 16 residues. V lost 2 bases and J lost 6, with 16 bases in between. Germline V gene sequence: CDR1 SGHVS, CDR2 FQNEAQ. The CDR3 DNA reads TGTGCCAGCAGCTTATTCAGGGGTGGGTCCCCCGGGGAGCTGTTTTTT. As protein: CASSLFRGGSPGELFF.

The chain couples TRBV7-9 to TRBJ1-2; no clear D. The CDR3 runs 12 residues. Trimming took off 5 bases at V and 5 bases at J, with 9 bases between the two ends. Germline assignment: CDR1 SEHNR and CDR2 FQNEAQ (reference sequence). CDR3 DNA sequence: TGTGCCAGCAGCACTCACGGTTATGGCTACACCTTC. It is translated as CASSTHGYGYTF.

In the case of this clone: At the DNA level, this CDR3 is encoded by other sequences in the same sample as well. V gene TRBV7-9 combines with J gene TRBJ1-5; 8 bases align to TRBD1. J was trimmed by 6 bases and V by 5 bases; bases with no gene match: 6. This CDR3 has 14 residues. Germline CDR1 SEHNR, CDR2 FQNEAQ (reference sequence). CDR3 region: CASSLTGGGQPQHF. CDR3 bases: TGTGCCAGCAGCCTTACAGGGGGAGGTCAGCCCCAGCATTTT.

The chain links TRBV5-6 to TRBJ2-5; D is undetermined. Germline CDR1 is SGHDT and CDR2 is YYEEEE. CDR3 length: 14 residues. V was pared by 4 bases and J by 1 base, with 11 bases between. The CDR3 is CASSEVALQETQYF. The CDR3 region has the DNA TGTGCCAGCAGCGAGGTGGCCCTCCAAGAGACCCAGTACTTC.

This clone was seen only a few times. The V gene is TRBV10-3, the J gene TRBJ2-3, with D possibly TRBD2 on 6 matching bases. The CDR3 contains 14 residues. In germline, CDR1 is ENHRY, CDR2 SYGVKD. The V gene lost 3 bases and the J gene lost 10 bases, with 17 bases spanning the gap. The chain's CDR3 is CAISDGLIGQAQYF. CDR3 sequence (DNA): TGTGCCATCAGTGATGGACTAATCGGCCAAGCGCAGTATTTT.

This chain connects TRBV30 to TRBJ2-7, with 8 bases that match TRBD2. The germline V gene has CDR1 GTSNPN and CDR2 SVGIG (reference sequence). This CDR3 contains 15 residues. V gave up 2 bases and J gave up 2 bases; unmatched junction bases: 8. This CDR3 reads CAWSLAGPSPYEQYF. The CDR3 region has the DNA TGTGCCTGGAGTCTAGCGGGCCCTTCCCCCTACGAGCAGTACTTC.

The chain is built from TRBV27 and TRBJ2-3; 8 bases map to TRBD2. Unmatched junction bases numbered 13, after V lost 5 bases and J lost 12 bases. Germline loops: CDR1 MNHEY, CDR2 SMNVEV (reference sequence). The length of the CDR3 is 14 residues. Here the CDR3 DNA reads TGTGCCAGCAGTCCCACCGGTAGGAGCGGGGGACAGTATTTT. Translated: CASSPTGRSGGQYF.

As to this clone: The sample has other DNA sequences that encode this CDR3 too. The chain is built from TRBV15 and TRBJ1-1; D may be TRBD1 (6 bases). V was clipped by 6 bases and J by 5 bases, with 16 bases between them. Germline V gene lookup returns CDR1 LNHNV and CDR2 YYDKDF (reference sequence). This CDR3 is 14 amino acids long. CDR3 loop: CATSRGTQGTEAFF. DNA for the CDR3: TGTGCCACCAGTCGGGGAACCCAGGGGACTGAAGCTTTCTTT.

The chain recombines TRBV2 with TRBJ1-1; 9 bases align to TRBD1. The length of the CDR3 is 15 residues. V gave up 4 bases and J gave up 11 bases; unmatched junction bases: 14. Germline assignment: CDR1 SNHLY and CDR2 FYNNEI. CDR3 in amino acids: CASSGGTGLYMRAFF. The CDR3 bases are TGTGCCAGCAGTGGGGGGACAGGGCTTTACATGAGGGCTTTCTTT.

The chain carries TRBV28 and TRBJ1-2; D is uncertain. The CDR3 covers 13 residues. From germline, CDR1 is MDHEN and CDR2 SYDVKM. V shed 10 bases and J shed 8 bases, with 20 bases lying between them. In DNA, the CDR3 is TGTGCCACCCGGAGGGTCGGATTATGGGGCTACACCTTC. It encodes CATRRVGLWGYTF.

The chain recombines TRBV5-4 with TRBJ2-1; perhaps D is TRBD1 or TRBD2 (5 bases each). The CDR3 loop spans 14 amino acids. V lost 6 bases and J 8 bases, leaving 18 bases between the germline ends. CDR1 SGHNT and CDR2 YYREEE come from the germline V gene (reference sequence). The CDR3 loop reads CASTSLGRGDEQFF. As DNA, the CDR3 is TGTGCCAGCACCTCCCTAGGCAGAGGGGATGAGCAGTTCTTC.

The genes are TRBV11-3 and TRBJ2-1; D gene ambiguous. Trimming cost V 1 base and J 10 bases, with 8 bases left between them. The germline V gene has CDR1 SGHNT and CDR2 YENEEA. This CDR3 comprises 12 residues. CDR3 sequence (DNA): TGTGCCAGCAGCTTAGGCGGAGAGGAGCAGTTCTTC. Translated: CASSLGGEEQFF.

The J gene is TRBJ2-7, the V gene TRBV7-2, with no clear D. The V gene lost 4 bases and the J gene lost 0 bases, with 16 bases spanning the gap. The CDR3 runs to 16 residues. The germline CDR1 and CDR2 sequences are SGHTA and FQGNSA. The CDR3 DNA reads TGTGCCAGCAGCTCCGACACCTCCACGAGCTCCTACGAGCAGTACTTC. Translation: CASSSDTSTSSYEQYF.

The chain joins TRBV7-9 to TRBJ2-6, with D hard to call. Trimming removed 4 bases from V and 2 bases from J, with 6 bases in between. The CDR3 loop spans 14 amino acids. The V gene's germline CDR1 is SEHNR and CDR2 FQNEAQ (reference sequence). The CDR3 coding sequence is TGTGCCAGCAGCTACGGCGCTGGGGCCAACGTCCTGACTTTC. Its protein is CASSYGAGANVLTF.

V and J are TRBV29-1 and TRBJ2-3; D gene uncertain. The V end lost 4 bases, the J end lost 5 bases, and 13 bases lay between the germline ends. The V gene's germline CDR1 is SQVTM and CDR2 ANQGSEA. The CDR3 runs 13 residues. The CDR3 bases are TGCAGCGTTGGGAGCGTACTGAGAGATACGCAGTATTTT. Protein sequence: CSVGSVLRDTQYF.

This clone has just a few counts. The chain uses TRBV4-3 and TRBJ1-5; unclear D gene. The V gene's germline CDR1 is LGHNA and CDR2 YSLEER. The CDR3 length is 13 residues. The germline V and J ends were trimmed by 0 bases and 6 bases, with 6 bases remaining between them. CDR3 region: CASSQDAVQPQHF. The CDR3 DNA is TGCGCCAGCAGCCAAGATGCAGTTCAGCCCCAGCATTTT.

Only a few counts were recorded for this clone. The rearrangement joins TRBV6-1 to TRBJ2-2; tentative D call: TRBD2 (6 bases). The germline gives CDR1 MNHNS, CDR2 SASEGT. Between the trimmed V and J ends, which lost 2 bases and 9 bases, there was a span of 16 bases. The CDR3 covers 15 residues. The chain's CDR3 is CASSEWDSDRRELFF. In DNA form, the CDR3 reads TGTGCCAGCAGTGAATGGGACTCGGACCGCAGGGAGCTGTTTTTT.

J is TRBJ2-5 and V is TRBV16; D gene unclear. The V end was cut by 0 bases, the J end by 3 bases, with 8 bases between. The CDR3 has 14 residues. Per the germline V gene, CDR1 is KGHSY and CDR2 is FQNENV. CDR3 DNA: TGTGCCAGCAGCCAATCCGGCGCAAAAGAGACCCAGTACTTC. Protein: CASSQSGAKETQYF. Supplemented by reference TRBV16 and TRBJ2-5, the full variable domain reads GEEVAQTPKHLVRGEGQKAKLYCAPIKGHSYVFWYQQVLKNEFKFLISFQNENVFDETGMPKERFSAKCLPNSPCSLEIQATKLEDSAVYFCASSQSGAKETQYFGPGTRLLVL.

Remarks on this clone: The same CDR3 is also encoded by other DNA sequences in this sample. The rearrangement joins TRBV9 to TRBJ1-3; D is ambiguous. The CDR3 has 14 residues. V dropped 0 bases and J dropped 2 bases, with 6 bases sitting between them. Germline lookup yields CDR1 SGDLS and CDR2 YYNGEE. The CDR3 region has the DNA TGTGCCAGCAGCGTAGAGGAACCTGGAAACACCATATATTTT. Amino acids: CASSVEEPGNTIYF.

The chain combines TRBV7-8 with TRBJ2-5; D is possibly TRBD2 (5 bases). The CDR3 length is 13 residues. V dropped 5 bases and J dropped 4 bases, with 11 bases sitting between them. CDR1 is SGHVS and CDR2 is FQNEAQ in the germline V gene. The DNA for the CDR3 is TGTGCCAGCAGCGGAACTAGAGCAGAGACCCAGTACTTC. Its protein is CASSGTRAETQYF.